A single sample gave rise to the 2 T cell receptor beta chains below, sequenced in a study of blood T cell repertoires in COVID-19. Method: immunoSEQ multiplex PCR; TCRdb's copy keeps in-frame clones and lacks some. The sample carries a few hundred thousand clones, 70% to 90% recorded once. The sequencing input was PBMCs or T cells enriched from blood (not recorded which). These receptors all stem from a man aged 25-45 years who had recovered from COVID-19.

The chain is built from TRBV7-8 and TRBJ2-3, with D possibly being TRBD2 (5 bases). Germline CDR1 and CDR2: SGHVS and FQNEAQ. CDR3 length: 15 residues. The V end was cut by 1 base, the J end by 3 bases, with 11 bases between. The CDR3 is CASSLGTERTDTQYF. The CDR3 coding sequence is TGTGCCAGCAGCTTAGGGACTGAACGAACAGATACGCAGTATTTT.

This chain links TRBV6-6 with TRBJ1-1, with TRBD1 identical over 7 bases. The V gene's germline CDR1 is MNHNY and CDR2 SVGAGI (reference sequence). V lost 6 bases to trimming and J lost 1 base; unmatched junction nucleotides: 5. This CDR3 is 14 amino acids long. The CDR3 DNA is TGTGCCAGCAGAATGACAGGGCGGAACACTGAAGCTTTCTTT. Protein product: CASRMTGRNTEAFF.